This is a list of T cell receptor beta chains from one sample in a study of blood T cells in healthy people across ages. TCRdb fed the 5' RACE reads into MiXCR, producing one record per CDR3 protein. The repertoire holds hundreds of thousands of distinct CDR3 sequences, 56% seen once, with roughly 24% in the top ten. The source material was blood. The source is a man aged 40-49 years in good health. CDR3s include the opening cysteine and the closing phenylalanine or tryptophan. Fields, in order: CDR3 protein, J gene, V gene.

CDR3aa: CASTQSGGALVNTQYF; j_gene: TRBJ2-3; v_gene: TRBV7-2
CDR3aa: CASSGAENSPLHF; j_gene: TRBJ1-6; v_gene: TRBV10-2
CDR3aa: CASSDWGTGGNEQFF; j_gene: TRBJ2-1; v_gene: TRBV2
CDR3aa: CASSLSESSYNSPLHF; j_gene: TRBJ1-6; v_gene: TRBV7-9
CDR3aa: CASSRTGQRQPRSNQPQHF; j_gene: TRBJ1-5; v_gene: TRBV3-1
CDR3aa: CSVGSRLATQYF; j_gene: TRBJ2-3; v_gene: TRBV29-1
CDR3aa: CASSPDRVQHNGQYF; j_gene: TRBJ2-5; v_gene: TRBV2
CDR3aa: CASSFGDRQHQETQYF; j_gene: TRBJ2-5; v_gene: TRBV12-3/TRBV12-4
CDR3aa: CASSRRAVEKLFF; j_gene: TRBJ1-4; v_gene: TRBV27
CDR3aa: CASSLPQDTGGRETQYF; j_gene: TRBJ2-5; v_gene: TRBV5-1
CDR3aa: CSVTGAPIYNEQFF; j_gene: TRBJ2-1; v_gene: TRBV29-1
CDR3aa: CASSSGLAGGSDEQFF; j_gene: TRBJ2-1; v_gene: TRBV7-3
CDR3aa: CASSFGSVYNEQFF; j_gene: TRBJ2-1; v_gene: TRBV11-2
CDR3aa: CASSSLGADGETQYF; j_gene: TRBJ2-5; v_gene: TRBV6-6
CDR3aa: CASSPAAAYNEQFF; j_gene: TRBJ2-1; v_gene: TRBV9
CDR3aa: CASSLPSGADTQYF; j_gene: TRBJ2-3; v_gene: TRBV7-9
CDR3aa: CSAAARAGNQPQHF; j_gene: TRBJ1-5; v_gene: TRBV20-1
CDR3aa: CASSTTGTGFYEQYF; j_gene: TRBJ2-7; v_gene: TRBV28
CDR3aa: CASSSDHLEQFF; j_gene: TRBJ2-1; v_gene: TRBV7-2
CDR3aa: CASSFRTGTTEEQYF; j_gene: TRBJ2-5; v_gene: TRBV7-8
CDR3aa: CASSWLKGTNEKLFF; j_gene: TRBJ1-4; v_gene: TRBV6-6
CDR3aa: CASSDTPGQHDTQYF; j_gene: TRBJ2-3; v_gene: TRBV6-4
CDR3aa: CASSWDGANVLTF; j_gene: TRBJ2-6; v_gene: TRBV5-5
CDR3aa: CASSLEGRHHEQFF; j_gene: TRBJ2-1; v_gene: TRBV7-9
CDR3aa: CASGFVTSGTNEQFF; j_gene: TRBJ2-1; v_gene: TRBV7-3
CDR3aa: CSARDPGFSYEQYF; j_gene: TRBJ2-7; v_gene: TRBV20-1
CDR3aa: CATSDLSQVGSDTQYF; j_gene: TRBJ2-3; v_gene: TRBV24-1
CDR3aa: CASSLGLEGHNEQYF; j_gene: -; v_gene: TRBV5-1
CDR3aa: CSVGRKLGYEQYF; j_gene: TRBJ2-7; v_gene: TRBV29-1